This T cell receptor beta chain was recorded in a study of vaccination and CD4 T cells after COVID-19. About this clonotype: The antigen is unknown.

Treatment meaning: roughly 11-day PBMC culture with coronavirus spike peptide pools or control peptides (ViraFEST assay). The medium had half its volume replaced with fresh IL-2 medium on days 3 and 7. The Oncomine TCR Beta short-read assay was what sequenced the DNA obtained from cultured CD4+ T cells. The template was genomic DNA from cultured CD4+ T cells. TCRdb called the PCR reads again in MiXCR, with one record for every CDR3 protein. The top ten hold 28% of the sample, which has roughly 3,200 distinct CDR3 sequences, over 60% seen once. This CDR3 spans 14 amino acids. CDR1 and CDR2 (germline): LNHDA, SQIVND (reference sequence). V was pared by 6 bases and J by 3 bases, with 6 bases of the junction left unmatched.

The chain uses TRBV19 and TRBJ1-1, with 8 nucleotides matching TRBD1. Specimen: CD4+ T cells from blood, cultured in vitro. This sequence originates from a human donor who had recovered from COVID-19. CDR3: CASRPGQEHTEAFF. The CDR3 DNA is TGTGCCAGTAGACCGGGACAGGAACACACTGAAGCTTTCTTT.